One sample yielded the 31 T cell receptor beta chains listed below, sequenced in a study of TIL therapy for anti-PD-1-resistant metastatic lung cancer. The immunoSEQ assay was v3. The method was immunoSEQ multiplex PCR; TCRdb's version includes in-frame clones alone and lacks a portion of them. Among tens of thousands of clones listed, less than 85% were seen once. Time point noted: pre-treatment sample, taken before nivolumab and TIL therapy. Material: blood, obtained at baseline. The receptors derive from a person between 25 and 79 years old with non-small cell lung cancer.

This chain connects TRBV30 to TRBJ2-3; 8 bases fit TRBD2. With 3 bases clipped from V and 4 bases from J, the junction kept 3 bases outside the gene matches. CDR1 GTSNPN and CDR2 SVGIG come from the germline V gene (reference sequence). This CDR3 has 13 residues. CDR3 nucleotides: TGTGCCTGGAGCCGAGCGGGAGCAGATACGCAGTATTTT. It specifies CAWSRAGADTQYF. The variable domain in full, completed from reference TRBV30 and TRBJ2-3, reads SQTIHQWPATLVQPVGSPLSLECTVEGTSNPNLYWYRQAAGRGLQLLFYSVGIGQISSEVPQNLSASRPQDRQFILSSKKLLLSDSGFYLCAWSRAGADTQYFGPGTRLTVL.

The chain carries TRBV29-1 and TRBJ1-2, with a possible D match to TRBD1 (6 bases). Trimming pared 2 bases from V and 4 bases from J, leaving 14 bases between. This CDR3 region has 14 residues. Germline CDR1 reads SQVTM; CDR2 reads ANQGSEA. The CDR3 region has the DNA TGCAGCGTTGAACCGATAGGACAGCTCTATGGCTACACCTTC. Amino acids: CSVEPIGQLYGYTF.

The chain uses TRBV7-9 and TRBJ2-5; D unclear. Germline V gene lookup returns CDR1 SEHNR and CDR2 FQNEAQ (reference sequence). The CDR3 totals 13 residues. Trimming removed 2 bases from V and 6 bases from J, with 10 bases in between. CDR3 sequence: CASSLYWEKTQYF. The CDR3 nucleotides are TGTGCCAGCAGCTTATACTGGGAAAAGACCCAGTACTTC. Looking up the rest from reference TRBV7-9 and TRBJ2-5 gives the full variable domain: DTGVSQNPRHKITKRGQNVTFRCDPISEHNRLYWYRQTLGQGPEFLTYFQNEAQLEKSRLLSDRFSAERPKGSFSTLEIQRTEQGDSAMYLCASSLYWEKTQYFGPGTRLLVL.

This clone was detected a few times. The chain carries TRBV2 and TRBJ1-5; 7 bases are a match to TRBD1. This CDR3 has 14 residues. CDR1 is SNHLY and CDR2 is FYNNEI in the germline V gene. V was clipped by 4 bases and J by 2 bases; unmatched bases: 2. CDR3 sequence (DNA): TGTGCCAGCAGTGGGGACAGCCGCAATCAGCCCCAGCATTTT. It is translated as CASSGDSRNQPQHF.

V is TRBV4-3 and J is TRBJ2-3; 10 bases line up with TRBD2. The CDR3 covers 17 residues. CDR1 is LGHNA, CDR2 YSLEER, per germline. Unmatched junction bases numbered 3, after V lost 0 bases and J lost 0 bases. The CDR3 spells CASSQEPSGGSTDTQYF. The CDR3 coding sequence is TGCGCCAGCAGCCAAGAGCCTAGCGGGGGTAGCACAGATACGCAGTATTTT.

The J gene is TRBJ1-5, the V gene TRBV5-5; D gene ambiguous. The CDR3 sequence is 15 residues long. Deletions cut 4 bases from V and 7 bases from J, with 18 bases between. The germline V gene encodes CDR1 SGHKS and CDR2 YYEKEE (reference sequence). The chain's CDR3 is CASSAGPSGGQPQHF. The CDR3 DNA sequence: TGTGCCAGCAGCGCGGGCCCCTCAGGTGGGCAGCCCCAGCATTTT.

This rearrangement joins TRBV19 to TRBJ2-7; TRBD1 matches 11 bases. Germline values: CDR1 LNHDA, CDR2 SQIVND (reference sequence). This CDR3 is 15 amino acids long. V gave up 6 bases and J gave up 3 bases; unmatched junction bases: 7. The CDR3 reads CASRRTGTGGYEQYF. Here the CDR3 DNA reads TGTGCCAGTAGACGAACCGGGACAGGGGGCTACGAGCAGTACTTC.

Here the CDR3 DNA reads TGTGCCAGCAGCGTAGACACAGGACCCACTGAAGCTTTCTTT. It specifies CASSVDTGPTEAFF. This sequence joins TRBV9 and TRBJ1-1; tentatively, D is TRBD1 (5 bases). Trimming left V 0 bases short and J 4 bases short, with 10 bases between. Germline assignment: CDR1 SGDLS and CDR2 YYNGEE. This CDR3 is built from 14 residues.

This clone was observed a single time. The chain has TRBV15 and TRBJ1-3; a weak D match, TRBD1 (5 bases). The CDR3 length is 14 residues. V gave up 5 bases and J gave up 4 bases, with 12 bases separating them. Germline CDR1 and CDR2: LNHNV and YYDKDF (reference sequence). CDR3 sequence: CATSGDRSGNTIYF. In nucleotides, the CDR3 is TGTGCCACCAGCGGCGACAGATCCGGAAACACCATATATTTT.

The chain has TRBV9 and TRBJ2-3; 8 positions agree with TRBD1. Germline CDR1 and CDR2: SGDLS and YYNGEE. The CDR3 is 16 amino acids. Losses at the gene ends were 4 bases for V and 3 bases for J; bases not matched to a gene: 10. The CDR3 loop is CASSLLQGVGTDTQYF. CDR3 DNA sequence: TGTGCCAGCAGCTTGTTACAGGGGGTAGGAACAGATACGCAGTATTTT.

This clone has just a few counts. This chain uses TRBV28 with TRBJ1-5, with unresolved D. CDR1 and CDR2 from the germline V gene are MDHEN and SYDVKM. The CDR3 consists of 15 residues. The ends were cut back, 3 bases at V and 5 bases at J, with 14 bases in the middle. The CDR3 DNA reads TGTGCCAGCAGTTTTTCTTCATTCGAATATCAGCCCCAGCATTTT. Protein sequence: CASSFSSFEYQPQHF.

The chain carries TRBV4-3 and TRBJ2-1, with TRBD2 as a possible D gene (6 bases). The CDR3 covers 17 residues. V was pared by 0 bases and J by 5 bases, with 17 bases between. Per the germline V gene, CDR1 is LGHNA and CDR2 is YSLEER. The DNA for the CDR3 is TGCGCCAGCAGCCAAGATTTGGGCGGGGCGAAAAACAATGAGCAGTTCTTC. It encodes CASSQDLGGAKNNEQFF.

The genes are TRBV6-5 and TRBJ1-5, with D unresolved. The V end lost 3 bases, the J end lost 4 bases, and 13 bases lay between the germline ends. The CDR3 spans 15 residues. Germline assignment: CDR1 MNHEY and CDR2 SVGAGI. DNA for the CDR3: TGTGCCAGCAGTTATCGGAGGGAAGGGAATCAGCCCCAGCATTTT. Translated, it gives CASSYRREGNQPQHF.

CDR3 nucleotide sequence: TGTGCCTGGAGTTGGGCAGGGGACACCATATATTTT. It is translated as CAWSWAGDTIYF. This chain uses TRBV30 with TRBJ1-3; the D gene is possibly TRBD1 (6 bases). Trimming removed 2 bases from V and 8 bases from J, with 10 bases in between. CDR1 is GTSNPN and CDR2 is SVGIG in the germline V gene (reference sequence). The CDR3 sequence is 12 residues long.

This clone has just one count. CDR3 DNA: TGTGCCAGCAGTTTGGGGACTAGCGGGAGGGCCGCTGAGCAGTTCTTC. This gives the protein CASSLGTSGRAAEQFF. The rearrangement links TRBV28 to TRBJ2-1, with 16 positions matching TRBD2. The CDR3 loop spans 16 amino acids. Germline V gene sequence: CDR1 MDHEN, CDR2 SYDVKM. V shed 3 bases, J shed 9 bases, and the junction held 5 bases outside the gene matches.

The V gene is TRBV27, the J gene TRBJ2-7, with TRBD1 identical over 8 bases. The ends lost 0 bases at V and 2 bases at J; junction bases unmatched: 6. The V gene's germline CDR1 is MNHEY and CDR2 SMNVEV (reference sequence). This CDR3 region has 16 residues. CDR3 protein: CASSLSALGQAYEQYF. The CDR3 bases are TGTGCCAGCAGTTTATCCGCCCTGGGACAGGCCTACGAGCAGTACTTC.

This chain joins TRBV5-6 and TRBJ2-7; D is possibly TRBD1 or TRBD2 (5 bases each). The CDR3 is made up of 16 amino acids. Trimming took 0 bases from V and 2 from J, leaving 15 bases between them. CDR1 and CDR2 (germline): SGHDT, YYEEEE. The CDR3 region is CASSLDERGATYEQYF. CDR3 nucleotide sequence: TGTGCCAGCAGCTTGGATGAGAGGGGCGCTACCTACGAGCAGTACTTC.

The rearrangement uses TRBV6-5 and TRBJ1-3, with TRBD1 matching over 7 bases. The CDR3 extends over 15 amino acids. CDR1 MNHEY and CDR2 SVGAGI come from the germline V gene. Trimming at V came to 6 bases and at J to 0 bases, leaving 5 bases not matched to a gene. The CDR3 nucleotides are TGTGCCAGCAGCCTCAACAGGGGCTCTGGAAACACCATATATTTT. As protein: CASSLNRGSGNTIYF.

This chain's CDR3 is CASSVPGTSAYEQYF. CDR3 nucleotide sequence: TGTGCCAGCAGCGTACCCGGGACTAGCGCTTACGAGCAGTACTTC. The genes are TRBV5-4 and TRBJ2-7; 10 bases agree with TRBD2. This CDR3 is built from 15 residues. With V trimmed by 4 bases and J by 4 bases, 8 bases remained unmatched. Germline V CDR1 and CDR2: SGHNT, YYREEE (reference sequence).

The gene calls are TRBV23-1 and TRBJ2-5, with D perhaps assigned TRBD1 or TRBD2 (6 bases each). TRBV23-1 is marked as an open reading frame, function uncertain. The CDR3 extends over 14 amino acids. Deletions cut 0 bases from V and 5 bases from J, with 10 bases between. CDR3 loop: CASSQSGGRETQYF. CDR3 coding DNA: TGCGCCAGCAGTCAATCAGGGGGGAGGGAGACCCAGTACTTC.

A few counts support this clone. The J gene is TRBJ2-5, the V gene TRBV7-6, with D hard to call. The CDR3 spans 14 residues. Germline V gene sequence: CDR1 SGHVS, CDR2 FNYEAQ. The V end was cut by 1 base, the J end by 0 bases, with 6 bases between. CDR3 coding DNA: TGTGCCAGCAGCTTAGATGCGTACCAAGAGACCCAGTACTTC. As protein: CASSLDAYQETQYF.

In this sample, this clone turned up once. This chain uses TRBV7-3 with TRBJ2-2; D possibly corresponds to TRBD1 (6 bases). CDR1 is SGHTA, CDR2 FQGTGA, per germline. Trimming pared 8 bases from V and 5 bases from J, leaving 15 bases between. The CDR3 has 14 residues. This CDR3 reads CASGGHPLTGELFF. DNA for the CDR3: TGTGCCAGCGGGGGCCACCCACTTACCGGGGAGCTGTTTTTT.

For this clone: One end of the junction does not line up with germline, which may come from a read error. Additional DNA sequences in this sample encode the identical CDR3. The CDR3 region has the DNA TGTGCCAGTAGCTTGATGGCAACTAATGAAAAACTGTTTTTT. This translates into CASSLMATNEKLFF. The chain is built from TRBV11-2 and TRBJ1-4; D is unclear. Germline V CDR1 and CDR2: SGHAT, FQNNGV. The CDR3 is made up of 14 amino acids.

The V call is TRBV7-9, the J call TRBJ2-1; D is unresolved. Germline values: CDR1 SEHNR, CDR2 FQNEAQ (reference sequence). Trimming pared 3 bases from V and 1 base from J, leaving 16 bases between. The CDR3 extends over 17 amino acids. CDR3 in DNA: TGTGCCAGCAGCTTCGAAGGAATCAAGAGTTCCTACAATGAGCAGTTCTTC. Protein: CASSFEGIKSSYNEQFF.

The chain is built from TRBV21-1 and TRBJ2-1; the table gives TRBD2 as D, unverified against the DNA. TRBV21-1 is a pseudogene. The CDR3 has 19 residues. The CDR3 bases are TGTGCCAGCAGCAACCGTCGAACCAGCGAACCTACGGGTGGCAATGAGCAGTTCTTC. Amino acid sequence: CASSNRRTSEPTGGNEQFF.

The chain combines TRBV7-2 with TRBJ1-2; 8 positions agree with TRBD1. With V trimmed by 4 bases and J by 5 bases, 9 bases remained unmatched. CDR3 size: 15 residues. Germline V gene sequence: CDR1 SGHTA, CDR2 FQGNSA. This CDR3 reads CASSSRTGWGYGYTF. The CDR3 DNA follows: TGTGCCAGCAGCTCACGGACAGGGTGGGGATATGGCTACACCTTC.

This sequence joins TRBV28 and TRBJ1-6; D is possibly TRBD1 (6 bases). This CDR3 comprises 13 residues. V lost 10 bases and J lost 1, with 8 bases in between. Germline CDR1 MDHEN, CDR2 SYDVKM. The CDR3 region is CATGASYNSPLHF. The CDR3 coding sequence is TGTGCCACAGGGGCGTCCTATAATTCACCCCTCCACTTT.

This clone was recorded only once. V usage is TRBV4-1 and J usage is TRBJ1-1; 7 bases agree with TRBD1. CDR1 is MGHRA and CDR2 is YSYEKL in the germline V gene. The V segment lost 0 bases and the J segment 7 bases; nucleotides outside the gene matches: 14. This CDR3 region has 17 residues. The chain's CDR3 is CASSQDTTTGLTHEAFF. The CDR3 DNA sequence: TGCGCCAGCAGCCAAGACACCACGACAGGGTTGACGCATGAAGCTTTCTTT.

The chain carries TRBV7-2 and TRBJ2-5, with D maybe TRBD2 (5 bases). TRBJ2-7 explains the end of the DNA better; the J call may be wrong. The length of the CDR3 is 14 residues. Per germline, CDR1 SGHTA and CDR2 FQGNSA. CDR3 loop: CASSLAPGSAEQYF. The CDR3 nucleotides read TGTGCCAGCAGCTTAGCCCCGGGGTCCGCCGAGCAGTACTTC.

The gene calls are TRBV18 and TRBJ1-4; D unclear. Germline CDR1 and CDR2: KGHSH and LQKENI. Trimming cost V 3 bases and J 6 bases, with 11 bases left between them. This CDR3 is 14 amino acids long. The CDR3 DNA is TGTGCCAGCTCACCTCTGGGAGGATATGAAAAACTGTTTTTT. Residues: CASSPLGGYEKLFF. Drawing the rest from reference TRBV18 and TRBJ1-4, the complete variable domain is NAGVMQNPRHLVRRRGQEARLRCSPMKGHSHVYWYRQLPEEGLKFMVYLQKENIIDESGMPKERFSAEFPKEGPSILRIQQVVRGDSAAYFCASSPLGGYEKLFFGSGTQLSVL.

This chain links TRBV28 with TRBJ1-2, with TRBD1 matching 11 bases. Trimming took 5 bases from V and 8 from J; bases not matched to a gene: 10. Per the germline V gene, CDR1 is MDHEN and CDR2 is SYDVKM. This CDR3 is built from 15 residues. This CDR3 reads CASSPRTGGSEGYTF. CDR3 DNA: TGTGCCAGCAGTCCCCGGACAGGGGGCTCAGAAGGCTACACCTTC.